The 13 T cell receptor beta chains below all came from one sample that was sequenced in a study of T cells expressing NK-cell markers. With the 5' RACE reads reprocessed, TCRdb shows one record per CDR3 protein and no DNA. Here the sample table reports more than 250,000 distinct CDR3 sequences. Sequenced material: blood T cells: a sorted CD56 or NKG2C T cell subset, CD4+ or CD8+ T cells, or bulk PBMC T cells (not recorded which). All receptors derive from a man younger than 30 in good health.

The genes are TRBV20-1 and TRBJ2-1; TCRdb picks TRBD2, but there is no DNA to check that call. The CDR3 contains 13 residues. CDR1 is DFQATT and CDR2 is SNEGSKA in the germline V gene (reference sequence). CDR3 loop: CSASPSGDNEQFF.

The chain combines TRBV20-1 with TRBJ2-1; with no DNA, the TCRdb D assignment of TRBD2 cannot be verified. This CDR3 region has 15 residues. The germline V gene encodes CDR1 DFQATT and CDR2 SNEGSKA (reference sequence). The CDR3 sequence is CSARDLTSGYNEQFF.

V gene TRBV29-1 combines with J gene TRBJ2-7; TCRdb names TRBD2, which stays unverified in the absence of DNA. This CDR3 comprises 12 residues. CDR1 and CDR2 from the germline V gene are SQVTM and ANQGSEA. Here the CDR3 reads CSVARAGHEQYF.

V and J are TRBV7-7 and TRBJ2-5; TCRdb's assignment of TRBD1 cannot be checked, as there is no DNA. This CDR3 contains 15 residues. Germline V gene lookup returns CDR1 SSHAT and CDR2 FNYEAQ (reference sequence). CDR3 region: CASSLEDRGQETQYF.

This chain links TRBV12-3 or TRBV12-4 with TRBJ2-3; TCRdb outputs TRBD1, but without DNA this stays unchecked. This CDR3 is 17 amino acids long. The CDR3 loop is CASTLTLGQGSTDTQYF.

The chain is built from TRBV12-3 or TRBV12-4 and TRBJ1-1. The CDR3 covers 12 residues. CDR3 protein: CASSFEQFEAFF.

V usage is TRBV12-3 or TRBV12-4 and J usage is TRBJ1-1; TCRdb selects TRBD1, and the lack of DNA leaves this call unchecked. This CDR3 has 12 amino acids. This CDR3 is CASSRTQAEAFF.

This chain joins TRBV6-2 or TRBV6-3 and TRBJ1-2; the D gene TCRdb calls, TRBD1, cannot be checked with no DNA. The CDR3 runs 12 residues. From germline, CDR1 is MNHEY and CDR2 SVGEGT. CDR3 amino acids: CASSPDSYGYTF.

The CDR3 region is CSARPEWSQETQYF. J is TRBJ2-5 and V is TRBV20-1. The CDR3 consists of 14 residues. Germline CDR1 and CDR2: DFQATT and SNEGSKA (reference sequence).

The chain recombines TRBV29-1 with TRBJ2-5; TCRdb gives TRBD1 as the D gene, but with no DNA this cannot be confirmed. This CDR3 has 13 amino acids. CDR1 SQVTM and CDR2 ANQGSEA come from the germline V gene. This CDR3 reads CSVEPWTGETQYF.

Here the CDR3 reads CAISEVAGDTDTQYF. V gene TRBV10-3 combines with J gene TRBJ2-3; TCRdb reports TRBD2, a call that lacks DNA to check it against. CDR3 length: 15 amino acids. The germline V gene has CDR1 ENHRY and CDR2 SYGVKD.

The chain links TRBV12-3 or TRBV12-4 to TRBJ1-4; the D call of TRBD1 rests on TCRdb alone, since no DNA is present to check it. CDR3 length: 14 amino acids. CDR3 region: CATSDGRGSEKLFF.

The rearrangement uses TRBV19 and TRBJ2-2; the D gene TCRdb calls, TRBD1, cannot be checked with no DNA. CDR3 length: 15 residues. Germline CDR1 reads LNHDA; CDR2 reads SQIVND (reference sequence). The CDR3: CASGNDRLNTGELFF.